The entry below gives a single T cell receptor (beta chain) sequence along with its context. Its antigen is as yet unknown. This record belongs to a study of T cells after yellow fever vaccination. This CDR3 is 9 amino acids long. Between the trimmed V and J ends, which lost 8 bases and 2 bases, there was a span of 0 bases. Germline V gene lookup returns CDR1 MNHEY and CDR2 SMNVEV (reference sequence). Whole-study findings and limits: The CD4 compartment and the CD8 compartment contained a small share of clonotypes in common.

UMIs were added to TCR cDNA along with a universal primer site when it was made by 5'RACE template switching. MiXCR, applied by TCRdb to the 5' RACE reads, yields one record per CDR3 protein. The sample includes approximately 70,000 distinct CDR3 sequences, just over 6.5% seen only once; the top ten take under 45%. Sample: CD8+ T cells sorted from PBMCs, taken 45 days after the first yellow fever vaccination. This sequence joins TRBV27 and TRBJ2-5, with D hard to call. The receptor's source is a man aged 18 to 29 who received the YFV17D yellow fever vaccine. CDR3 sequence (DNA): TGTGCCAGCCAAGAGACCCAGTACTTC. This gives the protein CASQETQYF.